This TCR beta chain was recorded in a study of Graves' ophthalmopathy and Graves' hyperthyroidism. This clonotype was counted at least ten times. Researchers took RNA transcripts and amplified TCR beta CDR3 regions from them. Second-round multiplex PCR came after first-round RT-PCR with HTBI primers. A single record per CDR3 protein comes from TCRdb applying MiXCR to the multiplex PCR reads. Here the sample spans approximately 1.2 million distinct CDR3 sequences, 36% being singletons. This CDR3 contains 14 residues. From germline, CDR1 is SGHTA and CDR2 FQGNSA. V lost 3 bases, J lost 6 bases, and 7 bases stayed unmatched.

V usage is TRBV7-2 and J usage is TRBJ2-7; 8 bases are shared with TRBD2. Input material: peripheral blood or thyroid tissue (not recorded which). The clonotype comes from an adult man with Graves' hyperthyroidism. Written as DNA, the CDR3 is TGTGCCAGCAGCTTTTCGGGGGGGTTGGGCGAGCAGTACTTC. Amino acids: CASSFSGGLGEQYF.